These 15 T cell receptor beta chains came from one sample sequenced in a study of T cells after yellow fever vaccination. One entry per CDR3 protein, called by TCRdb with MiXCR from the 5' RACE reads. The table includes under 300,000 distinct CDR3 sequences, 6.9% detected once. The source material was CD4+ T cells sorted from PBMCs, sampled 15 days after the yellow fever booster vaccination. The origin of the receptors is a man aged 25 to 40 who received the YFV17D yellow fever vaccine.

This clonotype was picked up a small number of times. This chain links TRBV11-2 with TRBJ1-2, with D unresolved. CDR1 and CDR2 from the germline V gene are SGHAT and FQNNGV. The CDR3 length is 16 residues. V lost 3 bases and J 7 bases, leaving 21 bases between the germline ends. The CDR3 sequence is CASSFRSRLGNGGYTF. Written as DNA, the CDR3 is TGTGCCAGCAGCTTCAGATCTAGGCTGGGAAATGGTGGCTACACCTTC.

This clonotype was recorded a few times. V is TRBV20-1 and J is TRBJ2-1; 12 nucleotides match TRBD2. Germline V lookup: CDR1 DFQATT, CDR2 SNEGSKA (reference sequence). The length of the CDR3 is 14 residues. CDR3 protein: CGALAGGYVVEQFF. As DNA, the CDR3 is TGCGGGGCCCTAGCGGGAGGGTATGTGGTTGAGCAGTTCTTC.

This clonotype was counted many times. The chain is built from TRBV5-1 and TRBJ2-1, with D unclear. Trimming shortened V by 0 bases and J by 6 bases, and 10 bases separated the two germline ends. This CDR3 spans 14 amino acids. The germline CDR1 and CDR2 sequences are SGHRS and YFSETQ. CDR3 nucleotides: TGCGCCAGCAGCTTGGAGGCCACCGGCAATGAGCAGTTCTTC. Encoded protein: CASSLEATGNEQFF.

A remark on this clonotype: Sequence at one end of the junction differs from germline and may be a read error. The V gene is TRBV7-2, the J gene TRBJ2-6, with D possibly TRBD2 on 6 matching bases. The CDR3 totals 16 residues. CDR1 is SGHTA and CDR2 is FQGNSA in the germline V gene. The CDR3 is CASSVASGTGAYVLTF. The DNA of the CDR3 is TGTGCCAGCAGTGTAGCTTCCGGGACTGGGGCCTACGTCCTGACTTTC.

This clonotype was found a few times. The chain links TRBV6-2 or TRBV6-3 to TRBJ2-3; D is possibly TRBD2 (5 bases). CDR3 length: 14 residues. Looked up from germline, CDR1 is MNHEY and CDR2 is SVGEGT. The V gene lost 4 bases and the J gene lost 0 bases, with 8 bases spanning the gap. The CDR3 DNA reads TGTGCCAGCAGTTCCGAGGGTAGCACAGATACGCAGTATTTT. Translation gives CASSSEGSTDTQYF.

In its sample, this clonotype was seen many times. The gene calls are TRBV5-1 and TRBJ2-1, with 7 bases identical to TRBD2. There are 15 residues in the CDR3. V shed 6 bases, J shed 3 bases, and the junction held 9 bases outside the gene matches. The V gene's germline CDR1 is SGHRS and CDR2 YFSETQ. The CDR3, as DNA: TGCGCCAGCACAAAAGCCGGCGGGAGCTACAATGAGCAGTTCTTC. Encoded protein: CASTKAGGSYNEQFF.

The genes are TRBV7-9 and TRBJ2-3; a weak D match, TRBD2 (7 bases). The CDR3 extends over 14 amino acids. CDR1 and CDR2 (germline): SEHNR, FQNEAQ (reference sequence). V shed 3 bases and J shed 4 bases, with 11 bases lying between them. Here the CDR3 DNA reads TGTGCCAGCAGCTTGGGGCGGGGGCCAGATACGCAGTATTTT. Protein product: CASSLGRGPDTQYF.

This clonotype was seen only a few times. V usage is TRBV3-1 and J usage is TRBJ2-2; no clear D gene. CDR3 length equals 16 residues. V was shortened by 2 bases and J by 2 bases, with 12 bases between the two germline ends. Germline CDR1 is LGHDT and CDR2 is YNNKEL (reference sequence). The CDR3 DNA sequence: TGTGCCAGCAGCCAACAACCCTATCCAAACACCGGGGAGCTGTTTTTT. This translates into CASSQQPYPNTGELFF.

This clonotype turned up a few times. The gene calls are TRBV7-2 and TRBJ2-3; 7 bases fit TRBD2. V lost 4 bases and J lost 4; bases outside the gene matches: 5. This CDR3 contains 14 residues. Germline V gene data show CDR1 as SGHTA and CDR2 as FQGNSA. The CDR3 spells CASSSQLASDTQYF. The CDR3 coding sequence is TGTGCCAGCAGCTCCCAACTAGCGTCAGATACGCAGTATTTT.

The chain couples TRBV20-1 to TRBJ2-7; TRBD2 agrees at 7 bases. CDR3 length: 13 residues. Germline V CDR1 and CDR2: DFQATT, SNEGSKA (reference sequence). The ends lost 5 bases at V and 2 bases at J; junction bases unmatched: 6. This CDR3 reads CSARGLSTYEQYF. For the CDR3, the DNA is TGCAGTGCTCGGGGACTATCAACCTACGAGCAGTACTTC.

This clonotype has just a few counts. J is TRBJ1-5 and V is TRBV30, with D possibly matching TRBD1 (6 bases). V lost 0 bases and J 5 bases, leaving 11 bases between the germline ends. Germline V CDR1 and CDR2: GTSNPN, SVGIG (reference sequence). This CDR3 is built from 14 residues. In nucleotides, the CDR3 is TGTGCCTGGAGTGTAGGGGGGTTGGATCAGCCCCAGCATTTT. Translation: CAWSVGGLDQPQHF.

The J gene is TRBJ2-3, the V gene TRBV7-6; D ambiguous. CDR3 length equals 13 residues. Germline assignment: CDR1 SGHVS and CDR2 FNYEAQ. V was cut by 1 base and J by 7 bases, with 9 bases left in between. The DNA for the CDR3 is TGTGCCAGCAGCTTAGGCCCGGCGTATACGCAGTATTTT. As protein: CASSLGPAYTQYF. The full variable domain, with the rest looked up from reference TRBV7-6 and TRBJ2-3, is GAGVSQSPRYKVTKRGQDVALRCDPISGHVSLYWYRQALGQGPEFLTYFNYEAQQDKSGLPNDRFSAERPEGSISTLTIQRTEQRDSAMYRCASSLGPAYTQYFGPGTRLTVL.

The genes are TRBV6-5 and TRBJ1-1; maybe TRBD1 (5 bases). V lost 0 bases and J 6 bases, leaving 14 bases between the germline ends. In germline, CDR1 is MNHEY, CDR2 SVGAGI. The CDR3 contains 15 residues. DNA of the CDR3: TGTGCCAGCAGTTACTCGGGTCGGTCACAGGCTGAAGCTTTCTTT. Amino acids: CASSYSGRSQAEAFF.

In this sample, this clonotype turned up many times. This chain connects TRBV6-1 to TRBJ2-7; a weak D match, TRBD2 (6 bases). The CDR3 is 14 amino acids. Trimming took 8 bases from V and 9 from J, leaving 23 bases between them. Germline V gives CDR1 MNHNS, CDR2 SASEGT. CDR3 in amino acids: CASGGGGKLRVQYF. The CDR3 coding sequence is TGTGCCAGCGGCGGAGGCGGGAAACTACGGGTGCAGTACTTC.

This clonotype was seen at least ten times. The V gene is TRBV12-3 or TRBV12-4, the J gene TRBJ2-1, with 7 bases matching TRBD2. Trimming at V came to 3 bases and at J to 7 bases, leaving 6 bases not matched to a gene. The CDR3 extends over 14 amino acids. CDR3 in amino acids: CASSFGRLGNEQFF. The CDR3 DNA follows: TGTGCCAGCAGTTTCGGGAGGTTGGGAAATGAGCAGTTCTTC.